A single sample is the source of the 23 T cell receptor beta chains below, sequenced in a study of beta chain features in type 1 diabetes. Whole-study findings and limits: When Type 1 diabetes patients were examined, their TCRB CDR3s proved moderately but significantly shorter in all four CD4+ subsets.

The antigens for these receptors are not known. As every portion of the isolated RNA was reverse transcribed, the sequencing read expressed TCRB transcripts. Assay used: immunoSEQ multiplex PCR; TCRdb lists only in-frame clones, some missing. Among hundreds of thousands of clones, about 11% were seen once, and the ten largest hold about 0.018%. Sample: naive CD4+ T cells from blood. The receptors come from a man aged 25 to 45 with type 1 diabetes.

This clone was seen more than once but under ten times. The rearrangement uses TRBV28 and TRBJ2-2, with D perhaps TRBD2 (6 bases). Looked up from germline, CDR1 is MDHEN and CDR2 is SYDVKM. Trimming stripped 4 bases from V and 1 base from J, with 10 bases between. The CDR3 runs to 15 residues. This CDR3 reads CASSSTGRNTGELFF. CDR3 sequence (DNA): TGTGCCAGCAGTTCCACCGGGAGGAACACCGGGGAGCTGTTTTTT.

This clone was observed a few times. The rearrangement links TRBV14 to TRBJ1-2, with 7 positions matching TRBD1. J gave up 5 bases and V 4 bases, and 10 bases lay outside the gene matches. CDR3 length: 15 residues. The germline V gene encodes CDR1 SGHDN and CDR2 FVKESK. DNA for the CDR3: TGTGCCAGCAGCCCGCAGGGGGGAAGAGGTTATGGCTACACCTTC. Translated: CASSPQGGRGYGYTF.

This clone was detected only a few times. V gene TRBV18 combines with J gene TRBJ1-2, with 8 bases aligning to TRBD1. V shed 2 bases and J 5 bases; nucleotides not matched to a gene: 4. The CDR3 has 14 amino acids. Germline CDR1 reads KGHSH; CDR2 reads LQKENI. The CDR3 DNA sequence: TGTGCCAGCTCACCAAAGACAGGGGATTATGGCTACACCTTC. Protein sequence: CASSPKTGDYGYTF.

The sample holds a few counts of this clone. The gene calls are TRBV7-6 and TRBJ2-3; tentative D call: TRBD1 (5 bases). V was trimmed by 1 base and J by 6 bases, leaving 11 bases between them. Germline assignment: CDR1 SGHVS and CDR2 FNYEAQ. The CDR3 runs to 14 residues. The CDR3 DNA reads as TGTGCCAGCAGCTTAGAGCCACAGGCGGATACGCAGTATTTT. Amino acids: CASSLEPQADTQYF.

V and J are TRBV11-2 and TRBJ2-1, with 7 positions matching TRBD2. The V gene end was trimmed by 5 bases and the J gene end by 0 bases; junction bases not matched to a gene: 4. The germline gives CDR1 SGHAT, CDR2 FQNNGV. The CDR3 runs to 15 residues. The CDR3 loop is CASSKIAGSYNEQFF. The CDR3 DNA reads TGTGCCAGCAGCAAAATAGCGGGCTCCTACAATGAGCAGTTCTTC.

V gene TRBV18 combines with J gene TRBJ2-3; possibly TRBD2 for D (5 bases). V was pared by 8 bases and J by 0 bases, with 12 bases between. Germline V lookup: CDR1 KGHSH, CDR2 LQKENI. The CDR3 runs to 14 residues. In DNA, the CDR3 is TGTGCCAGCCGTACGGGGATTAGCACAGATACGCAGTATTTT. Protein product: CASRTGISTDTQYF.

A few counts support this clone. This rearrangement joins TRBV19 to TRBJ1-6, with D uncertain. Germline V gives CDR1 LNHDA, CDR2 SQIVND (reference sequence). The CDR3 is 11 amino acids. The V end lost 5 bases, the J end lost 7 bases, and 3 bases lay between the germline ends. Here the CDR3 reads CASSQNSPLHF. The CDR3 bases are TGTGCCAGTAGTCAAAATTCACCCCTCCACTTT. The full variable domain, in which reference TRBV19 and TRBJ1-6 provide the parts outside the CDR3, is DGGITQSPKYLFRKEGQNVTLSCEQNLNHDAMYWYRQDPGQGLRLIYYSQIVNDFQKGDIAEGYSVSREKKESFPLTVTSAQKNPTAFYLCASSQNSPLHFGNGTRLTVT.

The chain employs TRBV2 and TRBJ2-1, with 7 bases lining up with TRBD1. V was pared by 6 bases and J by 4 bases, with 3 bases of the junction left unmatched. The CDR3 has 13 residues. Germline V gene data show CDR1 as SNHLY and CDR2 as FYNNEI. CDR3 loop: CASRSTGYNEQFF. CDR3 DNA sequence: TGTGCCAGCAGGTCGACAGGGTACAATGAGCAGTTCTTC.

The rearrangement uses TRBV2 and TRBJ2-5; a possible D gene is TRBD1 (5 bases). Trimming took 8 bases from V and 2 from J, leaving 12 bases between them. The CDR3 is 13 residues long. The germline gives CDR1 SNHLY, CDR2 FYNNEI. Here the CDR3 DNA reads TGTGCCAGCGAAAGGGGCCCACAAGAGACCCAGTACTTC. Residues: CASERGPQETQYF. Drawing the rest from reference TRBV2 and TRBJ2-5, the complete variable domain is EPEVTQTPSHQVTQMGQEVILRCVPISNHLYFYWYRQILGQKVEFLVSFYNNEISEKSEIFDDQFSVERPDGSNFTLKIRSTKLEDSAMYFCASERGPQETQYFGPGTRLLVL.

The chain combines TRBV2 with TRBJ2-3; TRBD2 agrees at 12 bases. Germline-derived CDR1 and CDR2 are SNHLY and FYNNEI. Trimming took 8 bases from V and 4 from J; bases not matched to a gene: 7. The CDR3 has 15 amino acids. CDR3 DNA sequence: TGTGCCAGCCGCAAACTAGCGGGGGGCCCAGATACGCAGTATTTT. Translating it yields CASRKLAGGPDTQYF.

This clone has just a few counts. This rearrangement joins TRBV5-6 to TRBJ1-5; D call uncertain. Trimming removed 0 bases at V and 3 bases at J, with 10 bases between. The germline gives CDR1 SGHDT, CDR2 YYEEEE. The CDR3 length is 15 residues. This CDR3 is CASSLGYSLNQPQHF. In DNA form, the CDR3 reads TGTGCCAGCAGCTTGGGGTACAGTCTCAATCAGCCCCAGCATTTT.

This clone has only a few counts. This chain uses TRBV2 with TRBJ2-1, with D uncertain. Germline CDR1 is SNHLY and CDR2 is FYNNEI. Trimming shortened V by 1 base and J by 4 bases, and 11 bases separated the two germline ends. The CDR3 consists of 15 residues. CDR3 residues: CASSEDRLEYNEQFF. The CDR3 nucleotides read TGTGCCAGCAGTGAAGACAGATTAGAATACAATGAGCAGTTCTTC.

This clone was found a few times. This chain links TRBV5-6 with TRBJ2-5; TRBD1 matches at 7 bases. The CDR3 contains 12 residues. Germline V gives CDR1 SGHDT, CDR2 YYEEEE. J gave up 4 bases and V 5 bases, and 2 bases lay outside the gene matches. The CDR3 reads CASRRQGETQYF. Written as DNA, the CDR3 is TGTGCCAGCAGAAGACAGGGAGAGACCCAGTACTTC.

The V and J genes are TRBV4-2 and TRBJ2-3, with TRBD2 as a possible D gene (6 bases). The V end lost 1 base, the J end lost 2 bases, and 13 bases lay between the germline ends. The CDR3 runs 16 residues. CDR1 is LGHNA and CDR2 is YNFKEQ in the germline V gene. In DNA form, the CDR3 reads TGTGCCAGCAGCCAAGCGGGAGCGGAGCACACAGATACGCAGTATTTT. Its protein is CASSQAGAEHTDTQYF.

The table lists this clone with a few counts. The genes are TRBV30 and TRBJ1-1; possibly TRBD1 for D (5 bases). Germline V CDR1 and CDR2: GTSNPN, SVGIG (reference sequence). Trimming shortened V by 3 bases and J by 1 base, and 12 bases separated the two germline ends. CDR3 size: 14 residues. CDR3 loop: CAWSTGLSNTEAFF. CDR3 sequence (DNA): TGTGCCTGGAGCACGGGACTGTCGAACACTGAAGCTTTCTTT.

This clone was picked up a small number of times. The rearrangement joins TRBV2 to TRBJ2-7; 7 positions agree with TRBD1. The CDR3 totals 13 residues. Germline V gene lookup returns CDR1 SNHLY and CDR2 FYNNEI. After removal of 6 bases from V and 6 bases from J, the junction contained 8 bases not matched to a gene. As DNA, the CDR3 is TGTGCCAGCAGCGAACAGGGGATGGGCGAGCAGTACTTC. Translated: CASSEQGMGEQYF.

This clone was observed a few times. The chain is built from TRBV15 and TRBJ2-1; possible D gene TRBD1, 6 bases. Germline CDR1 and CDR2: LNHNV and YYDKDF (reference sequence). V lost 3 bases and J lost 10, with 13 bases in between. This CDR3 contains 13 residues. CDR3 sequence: CATSRDTGNEQFF. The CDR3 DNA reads TGTGCCACCAGCAGGGACACAGGGAACGAGCAGTTCTTC.

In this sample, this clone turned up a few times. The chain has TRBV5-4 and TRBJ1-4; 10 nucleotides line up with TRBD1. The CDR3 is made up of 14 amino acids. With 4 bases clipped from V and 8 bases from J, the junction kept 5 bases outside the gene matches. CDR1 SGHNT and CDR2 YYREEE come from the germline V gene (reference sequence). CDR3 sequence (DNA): TGTGCCAGCAGCGAGGACAGGGGGGGAGAAAAACTGTTTTTT. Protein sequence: CASSEDRGGEKLFF.

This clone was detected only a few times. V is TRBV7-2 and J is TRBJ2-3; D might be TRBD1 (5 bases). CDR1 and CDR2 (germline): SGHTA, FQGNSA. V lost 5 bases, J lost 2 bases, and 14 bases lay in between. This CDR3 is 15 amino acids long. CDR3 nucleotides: TGTGCCAGCAGCCCCTTCAAGGGGTTCACAGATACGCAGTATTTT. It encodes CASSPFKGFTDTQYF.

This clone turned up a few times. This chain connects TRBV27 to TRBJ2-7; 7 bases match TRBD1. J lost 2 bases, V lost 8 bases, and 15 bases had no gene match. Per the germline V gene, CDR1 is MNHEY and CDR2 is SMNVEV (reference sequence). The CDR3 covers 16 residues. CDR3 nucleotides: TGTGCCAGCTCAACGATTTGGACAGGATCCACCTACGAGCAGTACTTC. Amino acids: CASSTIWTGSTYEQYF.

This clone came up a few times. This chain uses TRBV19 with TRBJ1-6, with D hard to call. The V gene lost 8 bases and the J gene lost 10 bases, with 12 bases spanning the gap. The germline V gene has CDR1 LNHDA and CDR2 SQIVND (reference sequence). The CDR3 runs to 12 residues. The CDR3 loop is CASGRGDSPLHF. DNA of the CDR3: TGTGCCAGTGGCCGTGGAGACTCACCCCTCCACTTT.

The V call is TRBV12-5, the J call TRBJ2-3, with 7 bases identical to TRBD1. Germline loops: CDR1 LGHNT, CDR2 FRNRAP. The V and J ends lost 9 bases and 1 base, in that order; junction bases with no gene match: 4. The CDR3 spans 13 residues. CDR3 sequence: CASETGGTDTQYF. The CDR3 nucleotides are TGTGCTAGCGAAACAGGGGGCACAGATACGCAGTATTTT.

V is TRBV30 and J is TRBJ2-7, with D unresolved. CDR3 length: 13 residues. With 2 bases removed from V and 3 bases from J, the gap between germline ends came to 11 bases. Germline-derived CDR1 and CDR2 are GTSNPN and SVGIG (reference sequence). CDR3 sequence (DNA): TGTGCCTGGAGTCCCCATACGGTCTACGAGCAGTACTTC. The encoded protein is CAWSPHTVYEQYF.